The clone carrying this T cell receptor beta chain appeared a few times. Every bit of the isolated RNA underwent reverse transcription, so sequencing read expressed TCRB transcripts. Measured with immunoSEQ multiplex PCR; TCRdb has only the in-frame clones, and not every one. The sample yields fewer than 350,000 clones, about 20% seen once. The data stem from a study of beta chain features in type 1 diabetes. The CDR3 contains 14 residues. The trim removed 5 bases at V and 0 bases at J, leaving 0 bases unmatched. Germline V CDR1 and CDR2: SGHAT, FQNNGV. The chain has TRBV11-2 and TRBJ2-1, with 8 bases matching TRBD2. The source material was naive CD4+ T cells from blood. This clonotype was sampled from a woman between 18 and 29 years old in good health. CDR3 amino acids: CASSSGSSYNEQFF. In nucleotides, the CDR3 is TGTGCCAGCAGCAGCGGGAGCTCCTACAATGAGCAGTTCTTC. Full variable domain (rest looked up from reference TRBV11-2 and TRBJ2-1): EAGVAQSPRYKIIEKRQSVAFWCNPISGHATLYWYQQILGQGPKLLIQFQNNGVVDDSQLPKDRFSAERLKGVDSTLKIQPAKLEDSAVYLCASSSGSSYNEQFFGPGTRLTVL.